Following are 21 T cell receptor beta chains from one sample sequenced in a study of cytomegalovirus exposure and HLA in healthy donors. Profiling relied on immunoSEQ multiplex PCR, and the TCRdb table lists in-frame clones only, not all of them. There are a few hundred thousand clones in the sample; around nine tenths occur only once, and roughly 2.8% lies in the top ten. The sample comprised PBMCs. These TCRs come from a young woman in good health and CMV-seronegative.

The chain uses TRBV7-2 and TRBJ1-2, with 9 bases identical to TRBD1. This CDR3 spans 14 amino acids. Germline CDR1 SGHTA, CDR2 FQGNSA. The ends lost 4 bases at V and 3 bases at J; junction bases unmatched: 3. In DNA, the CDR3 is TGTGCCAGCAGCTCCGGGACAGGGCACTATGGCTACACCTTC. Its protein product is CASSSGTGHYGYTF. Full variable domain (rest looked up from reference TRBV7-2 and TRBJ1-2): GAGVSQSPSNKVTEKGKDVELRCDPISGHTALYWYRQSLGQGLEFLIYFQGNSAPDKSGLPSDRFSAERTGGSVSTLTIQRTQQEDSAVYLCASSSGTGHYGYTFGSGTRLTVV.

This chain joins TRBV28 and TRBJ2-1; TRBD2 agrees at 7 bases. Germline trimming cut 7 bases from V and 6 bases from J; bases unmatched to any gene: 9. There are 14 residues in the CDR3. Germline lookup yields CDR1 MDHEN and CDR2 SYDVKM. CDR3 bases: TGTGCCAGCAAAACGGGAGGCACTGTCAATGAGCAGTTCTTC. Translated: CASKTGGTVNEQFF.

The chain links TRBV13 to TRBJ2-7; 9 nucleotides agree with TRBD2. Germline V gene lookup returns CDR1 PRHDT and CDR2 FYEKMQ (reference sequence). Trimming removed 5 bases from V and 6 bases from J; junction bases left unmatched: 5. This CDR3 has 13 residues. CDR3 in amino acids: CASSVSGSGEQYF. The CDR3, as DNA: TGTGCCAGCAGCGTTAGCGGGAGCGGCGAGCAGTACTTC. The variable domain in full, completed from reference TRBV13 and TRBJ2-7, reads AAGVIQSPRHLIKEKRETATLKCYPIPRHDTVYWYQQGPGQDPQFLISFYEKMQSDKGSIPDRFSAQQFSDYHSELNMSSLELGDSALYFCASSVSGSGEQYFGPGTRLTVT.

This clone was observed once. This chain connects TRBV5-1 to TRBJ2-3; D gene ambiguous. Germline loops: CDR1 SGHRS, CDR2 YFSETQ. The V gene lost 4 bases and the J gene lost 4 bases, with 7 bases spanning the gap. CDR3 length equals 12 residues. The CDR3 region is CASSTQADTQYF. Here the CDR3 DNA reads TGCGCCAGCAGCACCCAGGCAGATACGCAGTATTTT.

The rearrangement joins TRBV2 to TRBJ2-7; the D gene is possibly TRBD2 (5 bases). CDR3 length equals 16 residues. Trimming stripped 3 bases from V and 2 bases from J, with 17 bases between. Per the germline V gene, CDR1 is SNHLY and CDR2 is FYNNEI. CDR3 in DNA: TGTGCCAGCAGTGAGGAGCGGCGTAGAACACCCTACGAGCAGTACTTC. Its protein is CASSEERRRTPYEQYF.

A single count supports this clone. The chain couples TRBV25-1 to TRBJ2-1; 9 nucleotides line up with TRBD2. Germline V gene sequence: CDR1 MGHDK, CDR2 SYGVNS. The CDR3 loop spans 15 amino acids. With 9 bases clipped from V and 2 bases from J, the junction kept 8 bases outside the gene matches. DNA of the CDR3: TGTGCCAGAGTTAGCGGGAGTCGGGCCTACAATGAGCAGTTCTTC. Translated: CARVSGSRAYNEQFF.

This CDR3 is CASSLVVQTSGNTIYF. Written as DNA, the CDR3 is TGTGCCAGCAGCTTAGTAGTACAGACCTCTGGAAACACCATATATTTT. The rearrangement uses TRBV7-9 and TRBJ1-3, with no clear D. Germline values: CDR1 SEHNR, CDR2 FQNEAQ (reference sequence). The CDR3 is 16 residues long. Deletions cut 1 base from V and 0 bases from J, with 10 bases between. The whole variable domain, remainder taken from reference TRBV7-9 and TRBJ1-3, is DTGVSQNPRHKITKRGQNVTFRCDPISEHNRLYWYRQTLGQGPEFLTYFQNEAQLEKSRLLSDRFSAERPKGSFSTLEIQRTEQGDSAMYLCASSLVVQTSGNTIYFGEGSWLTVV.

CDR3 loop: CASSQAPGQGNQPQHF. CDR3 nucleotide sequence: TGCGCCAGCAGCCAAGCCCCAGGCCAGGGCAATCAGCCCCAGCATTTT. The V and J genes are TRBV4-1 and TRBJ1-5; D is uncertain. V lost 1 base, J lost 2 bases, and 12 bases lay in between. Germline CDR1 is MGHRA and CDR2 is YSYEKL. This CDR3 region has 16 residues.

The chain joins TRBV7-9 to TRBJ1-1, with D hard to call. The germline V gene has CDR1 SEHNR and CDR2 FQNEAQ (reference sequence). The length of the CDR3 is 13 residues. With 5 bases removed from V and 4 bases from J, the gap between germline ends came to 11 bases. The CDR3 spells CASSPSAGTEAFF. The DNA for the CDR3 is TGTGCCAGCAGCCCAAGCGCGGGCACTGAAGCTTTCTTT. The full variable domain, rest sourced from reference TRBV7-9 and TRBJ1-1, is DTGVSQNPRHKITKRGQNVTFRCDPISEHNRLYWYRQTLGQGPEFLTYFQNEAQLEKSRLLSDRFSAERPKGSFSTLEIQRTEQGDSAMYLCASSPSAGTEAFFGQGTRLTVV.

The genes are TRBV11-2 and TRBJ2-7; 8 bases are shared with TRBD1. J lost 4 bases, V lost 4 bases, and 9 bases had no gene match. CDR1 SGHAT and CDR2 FQNNGV come from the germline V gene. This CDR3 has 15 amino acids. DNA of the CDR3: TGTGCCAGCAGCTACAAGACAGGGGTTGAATACGAGCAGTACTTC. The encoded protein is CASSYKTGVEYEQYF.

The chain has TRBV28 and TRBJ1-1; a weak D match, TRBD1 (6 bases). CDR3 length: 12 amino acids. Deletions cut 6 bases from V and 10 bases from J, with 15 bases between. Germline V gene lookup returns CDR1 MDHEN and CDR2 SYDVKM. As DNA, the CDR3 is TGTGCCAGCAGCCGCAGGGGACGCGGAGCTTTCTTT. The encoded protein is CASSRRGRGAFF.

The J gene is TRBJ1-1, the V gene TRBV29-1, with 11 nucleotides matching TRBD1. This CDR3 is built from 13 residues. Germline values: CDR1 SQVTM, CDR2 ANQGSEA. The V gene end was trimmed by 0 bases and the J gene end by 8 bases; junction bases not matched to a gene: 2. The CDR3 DNA is TGCAGCGTTGAAGACAGGACAGGGGGCGAAGCTTTCTTT. Translated, it gives CSVEDRTGGEAFF.

The rearrangement joins TRBV4-3 to TRBJ2-1, with 7 nucleotides matching TRBD2. This CDR3 region has 16 residues. Trimming removed 0 bases from V and 6 bases from J; junction bases left unmatched: 8. Germline V gives CDR1 LGHNA, CDR2 YSLEER. The CDR3 is CASSQDPGTTLNEQFF. The CDR3 nucleotides read TGCGCCAGCAGCCAAGATCCCGGGACTACCCTCAATGAGCAGTTCTTC.

V usage is TRBV28 and J usage is TRBJ2-7, with D uncertain. The germline CDR1 and CDR2 sequences are MDHEN and SYDVKM. V dropped 3 bases and J dropped 0 bases, with 12 bases sitting between them. The CDR3 covers 15 residues. The CDR3 reads CASSFSQEASYEQYF. The CDR3 nucleotides read TGTGCCAGCAGTTTTTCCCAGGAAGCCTCCTACGAGCAGTACTTC.

The rearrangement joins TRBV5-1 to TRBJ2-7, with a possible D match to TRBD1 (6 bases). From germline, CDR1 is SGHRS and CDR2 YFSETQ. CDR3 size: 15 residues. Trimming removed 3 bases from V and 2 bases from J, with 15 bases in between. This CDR3 is CASSSTTGTTYEQYF. The CDR3 DNA is TGCGCCAGCAGCTCCACCACCGGGACAACCTACGAGCAGTACTTC. Full variable domain (remainder filled in from reference TRBV5-1 and TRBJ2-7): KAGVTQTPRYLIKTRGQQVTLSCSPISGHRSVSWYQQTPGQGLQFLFEYFSETQRNKGNFPGRFSGRQFSNSRSEMNVSTLELGDSALYLCASSSTTGTTYEQYFGPGTRLTVT.

The chain joins TRBV6-1 to TRBJ2-2; D gene ambiguous. V was shortened by 6 bases and J by 4 bases, with 15 bases between the two germline ends. The CDR3 consists of 15 residues. Germline V CDR1 and CDR2: MNHNS, SASEGT. The CDR3 sequence is CASRDGPGSTGELFF. As DNA, the CDR3 is TGTGCCAGCAGGGATGGGCCCGGCAGCACCGGGGAGCTGTTTTTT.

The chain combines TRBV13 with TRBJ1-5; 10 bases are shared with TRBD1. V lost 5 bases to trimming and J lost 4 bases; unmatched junction nucleotides: 2. The CDR3 has 14 residues. Germline V gene sequence: CDR1 PRHDT, CDR2 FYEKMQ (reference sequence). The CDR3 DNA follows: TGTGCCAGCAGCACGGGACAGGGGAATCAGCCCCAGCATTTT. The encoded protein is CASSTGQGNQPQHF.

V is TRBV4-1 and J is TRBJ2-5; D is possibly TRBD2 (5 bases). This CDR3 contains 13 residues. Germline V lookup: CDR1 MGHRA, CDR2 YSYEKL. The V end was cut by 4 bases, the J end by 2 bases, with 8 bases between. CDR3 bases: TGCGCCAGCAGCCTCGAGCGGCAAGAGACCCAGTACTTC. Protein product: CASSLERQETQYF.

The chain uses TRBV27 and TRBJ1-2; 8 bases are a match to TRBD1. Germline CDR1 reads MNHEY; CDR2 reads SMNVEV (reference sequence). The CDR3 runs to 15 residues. The junction had 11 bases not matched to a gene; V was cut back by 3 bases and J by 8 bases. Here the CDR3 DNA reads TGTGCCAGCAGTTTTAACCCGACAGGGGCTGGAGGCTACACCTTC. The encoded protein is CASSFNPTGAGGYTF.

This clone was counted many times. The J gene is TRBJ1-2, the V gene TRBV4-3, with D tentatively TRBD1 (5 bases). CDR1 is LGHNA, CDR2 YSLEER, per germline. This CDR3 is 14 amino acids long. Trimming stripped 0 bases from V and 4 bases from J, with 9 bases between. CDR3 DNA sequence: TGCGCCAGCAGCCAAGATGCGGGGGTCTATGGCTACACCTTC. Residues: CASSQDAGVYGYTF.

The chain recombines TRBV6-6 with TRBJ2-3; a possible D gene is TRBD2 (6 bases). Per the germline V gene, CDR1 is MNHNY and CDR2 is SVGAGI (reference sequence). V shed 2 bases and J shed 8 bases, with 8 bases lying between them. The CDR3 spans 12 residues. CDR3 residues: CASSYRRATQYF. The CDR3 DNA reads as TGTGCCAGCAGTTACAGGAGGGCTACGCAGTATTTT.